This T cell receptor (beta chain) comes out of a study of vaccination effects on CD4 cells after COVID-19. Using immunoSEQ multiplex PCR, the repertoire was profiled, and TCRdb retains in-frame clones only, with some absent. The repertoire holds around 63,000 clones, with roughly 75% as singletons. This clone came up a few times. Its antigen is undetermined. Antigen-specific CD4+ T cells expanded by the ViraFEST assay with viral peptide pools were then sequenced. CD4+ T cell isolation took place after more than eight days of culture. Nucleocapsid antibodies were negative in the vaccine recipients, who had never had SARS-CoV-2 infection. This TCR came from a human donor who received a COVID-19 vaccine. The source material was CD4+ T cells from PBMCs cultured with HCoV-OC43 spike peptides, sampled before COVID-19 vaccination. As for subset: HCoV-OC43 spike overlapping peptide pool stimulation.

This CDR3 reads CASSTQGAQPQHF. The CDR3, as DNA: TGTGCCAGTAGTACGCAGGGGGCTCAGCCCCAGCATTTT. This chain joins TRBV19 and TRBJ1-5; TRBD1 matches 8 bases. CDR1 and CDR2 (germline): LNHDA, SQIVND (reference sequence). CDR3 size: 13 residues. V was pared by 4 bases and J by 6 bases, with 2 bases of the junction left unmatched.